The 16 T cell receptor beta chains below all came from one sample that was sequenced in a study of T cells in Graves' hyperthyroidism and ophthalmopathy. Amplification yielded TCR beta CDR3 regions, with RNA transcripts as the source. First-round RT-PCR with HTBI primers amplified the TCR CDR3 region. TCRdb processed the multiplex PCR reads anew with MiXCR; each CDR3 protein has one entry. Of roughly 570,000 distinct CDR3 sequences in the sample, around 42% were seen once. Specimen: peripheral blood or thyroid tissue (not recorded which). The receptors come from an adult woman with Graves' disease, either hyperthyroidism or ophthalmopathy (not recorded which).

This clonotype was observed a single time. The chain recombines TRBV12-3 or TRBV12-4 with TRBJ1-6; TRBD1 agrees at 7 bases. The CDR3 loop spans 14 amino acids. Trimming at V came to 6 bases and at J to 8 bases, leaving 7 bases not matched to a gene. The CDR3 here is CASSPGTDDSPLHF. In DNA, the CDR3 is TGTGCCAGCAGCCCAGGGACAGATGATTCACCCCTCCACTTT.

The table lists this clonotype with many counts. The genes are TRBV15 and TRBJ2-6, with D unresolved. Trimming removed 0 bases at V and 0 bases at J, with 6 bases between. CDR3 length equals 16 residues. CDR1 is LNHNV, CDR2 YYDKDF, per germline (reference sequence). CDR3 nucleotides: TGTGCCACCAGCAGAGATCTGGGCTCTGGGGCCAACGTCCTGACTTTC. It is translated as CATSRDLGSGANVLTF. Full variable domain (remainder filled in from reference TRBV15 and TRBJ2-6): DAMVIQNPRYQVTQFGKPVTLSCSQTLNHNVMYWYQQKSSQAPKLLFHYYDKDFNNEADTPDNFQSRRPNTSFCFLDIRSPGLGDTAMYLCATSRDLGSGANVLTFGAGSRLTVL.

To note about this clonotype: Mismatch with germline at one junction end may stem from a read error. J is TRBJ2-7 and V is TRBV7-2; TRBD2 matches 12 bases. Germline V gives CDR1 SGHTA, CDR2 FQGNSA. The CDR3 is 17 amino acids. The CDR3 sequence: CASSFPSGRANTGELYF. The CDR3 DNA is TGTGCCAGCAGCTTTCCTAGCGGGAGGGCGAACACCGGGGAGCTGTACTTC.

The V call is TRBV2, the J call TRBJ1-5; D uncertain. The CDR3 loop spans 16 amino acids. Germline V CDR1 and CDR2: SNHLY, FYNNEI. Trimming cost V 8 bases and J 3 bases, with 20 bases left between them. The DNA for the CDR3 is TGTGCCAGCTCCCCTAAGGAGGGCAGAATCAATCAGCCCCAGCATTTT. Amino acid sequence: CASSPKEGRINQPQHF.

The CDR3 sequence: CASSWPGQGTDTQYF. The CDR3 DNA is TGTGCCAGCAGTTGGCCGGGACAGGGGACAGATACGCAGTATTTT. The rearrangement uses TRBV12-3 or TRBV12-4 and TRBJ2-3, with 10 bases matching TRBD1. The CDR3 covers 15 residues. J was trimmed by 3 bases and V by 4 bases; bases with no gene match: 4.

This clonotype was found a few times. This rearrangement joins TRBV15 to TRBJ1-3; 8 bases are a match to TRBD1. Germline V gives CDR1 LNHNV, CDR2 YYDKDF (reference sequence). This CDR3 has 16 amino acids. V was clipped by 0 bases and J by 4 bases; unmatched bases: 5. CDR3 amino acids: CATSRDRGDRGNTIYF. The CDR3, as DNA: TGTGCCACCAGCAGAGATCGGGGGGACAGGGGAAACACCATATATTTT. The full variable domain, with the rest looked up from reference TRBV15 and TRBJ1-3, is DAMVIQNPRYQVTQFGKPVTLSCSQTLNHNVMYWYQQKSSQAPKLLFHYYDKDFNNEADTPDNFQSRRPNTSFCFLDIRSPGLGDTAMYLCATSRDRGDRGNTIYFGEGSWLTVV.

The V gene is TRBV20-1, the J gene TRBJ2-5; 10 nucleotides match TRBD2. Germline loops: CDR1 DFQATT, CDR2 SNEGSKA (reference sequence). CDR3 length: 15 residues. Losses at the gene ends were 5 bases for V and 3 bases for J; bases not matched to a gene: 9. CDR3: CSAPPLAGAEETQYF. The CDR3 nucleotides are TGCAGTGCTCCCCCCCTAGCGGGAGCGGAAGAGACCCAGTACTTC.

This sequence joins TRBV7-9 and TRBJ1-2, with D unclear. The CDR3 covers 13 residues. The germline V and J ends were trimmed by 1 base and 8 bases, with 11 bases remaining between them. Germline V lookup: CDR1 SEHNR, CDR2 FQNEAQ (reference sequence). CDR3 bases: TGTGCCAGCAGCTTAGAGGCCGCGGGGGGCTACACCTTC. Protein: CASSLEAAGGYTF. Full variable domain (missing parts from reference TRBV7-9 and TRBJ1-2): DTGVSQNPRHKITKRGQNVTFRCDPISEHNRLYWYRQTLGQGPEFLTYFQNEAQLEKSRLLSDRFSAERPKGSFSTLEIQRTEQGDSAMYLCASSLEAAGGYTFGSGTRLTVV.

This clonotype was counted a few times. The chain recombines TRBV4-2 with TRBJ1-2; the match to TRBD1 covers 10 bases. This CDR3 is 17 amino acids long. Germline CDR1 LGHNA, CDR2 YNFKEQ. The V and J ends lost 1 base and 8 bases, in that order; junction bases with no gene match: 13. CDR3 residues: CASSQGLRDRGPTGYTF. Written as DNA, the CDR3 is TGTGCCAGCAGCCAAGGGTTGCGGGACAGGGGCCCGACCGGCTACACCTTC.

This clonotype was seen repeatedly, ten times or more. This chain uses TRBV5-6 with TRBJ1-5, with D possibly TRBD1 on 6 matching bases. V was pared by 7 bases and J by 6 bases, with 20 bases between. The CDR3 consists of 15 residues. Germline CDR1 SGHDT, CDR2 YYEEEE. CDR3 protein: CASRLGGEVGQPQHF. CDR3 coding DNA: TGTGCCAGCCGTCTAGGGGGGGAGGTGGGTCAGCCCCAGCATTTT.

The table lists this clonotype with many counts. This chain joins TRBV10-3 and TRBJ2-7; 8 bases map to TRBD2. CDR3 length: 16 amino acids. CDR1 is ENHRY, CDR2 SYGVKD, per germline. V dropped 4 bases and J dropped 0; count of bases not matched to a gene: 8. The CDR3 DNA reads as TGTGCCATCAGTGGGTCCGGGAGGGAGAGCTCCTACGAGCAGTACTTC. Translated, it gives CAISGSGRESSYEQYF.

This clonotype was detected many times. The V and J genes are TRBV5-1 and TRBJ1-2, with D tentatively TRBD1 (5 bases). The CDR3 consists of 17 residues. Germline-derived CDR1 and CDR2 are SGHRS and YFSETQ. Deletions cut 2 bases from V and 0 bases from J, with 17 bases between. DNA of the CDR3: TGCGCCAGCAGCTTCGTGGGGCCCCCGATCACTAACTATGGCTACACCTTC. It is translated as CASSFVGPPITNYGYTF.

The chain uses TRBV29-1 and TRBJ1-1; a weak D match, TRBD1 (5 bases). V was clipped by 8 bases and J by 4 bases, with 11 bases between them. The CDR3 loop spans 11 amino acids. Germline lookup yields CDR1 SQVTM and CDR2 ANQGSEA. This CDR3 reads CSLERGTEAFF. CDR3 bases: TGCAGCTTGGAAAGGGGCACTGAAGCTTTCTTT.

The table lists this clonotype with a few counts. The chain uses TRBV20-1 and TRBJ1-6; D is ambiguous. The CDR3 is 16 residues long. CDR1 is DFQATT and CDR2 is SNEGSKA in the germline V gene (reference sequence). V lost 1 base, J lost 9 bases, and 19 bases lay in between. DNA of the CDR3: TGCAGTGCTAGAGGCAGGTCCATTGCGGTCCCTTCACCCCTCCACTTT. The encoded protein is CSARGRSIAVPSPLHF.

This chain joins TRBV7-9 and TRBJ2-7; 8 nucleotides match TRBD1. The J call may be faulty, since TRBJ2-5 better matches the DNA end. The germline CDR1 and CDR2 sequences are SEHNR and FQNEAQ (reference sequence). The CDR3 consists of 16 residues. The CDR3 sequence: CASSSGTGVPQETQYF. The CDR3 nucleotides are TGTGCCAGCAGCTCCGGGACAGGAGTTCCCCAAGAGACCCAGTACTTC.

This sequence joins TRBV29-1 and TRBJ1-1; D is perhaps TRBD1 (5 bases). V gave up 8 bases and J gave up 6 bases, with 16 bases separating them. Germline V gene lookup returns CDR1 SQVTM and CDR2 ANQGSEA. This CDR3 has 12 amino acids. CDR3 coding DNA: TGCAGCCTGGCCGGGGGTGGGTCTGAAGCTTTCTTT. Amino acid sequence: CSLAGGGSEAFF.